This is a list of T cell receptor beta chains from one sample in a study of cytomegalovirus exposure and HLA in healthy donors. Clones were sequenced by immunoSEQ multiplex PCR, and TCRdb holds only the in-frame ones, with some missing. The data show approximately 93,000 clones, roughly three quarters seen once. Source material: PBMCs. The receptors stem from a male donor in good health and CMV-seropositive. CDR3s include the opening cysteine and the closing phenylalanine or tryptophan. D genes are given only for firm matches. Not every row has a clone size; where given, it reads once, few, many or a size class.

d_call	v_call	clone_size	j_call	cdr3_aa	cdr3_nt
TRBD1	TRBV12-5	-	TRBJ2-1	CASGSGHRGPYNEQFF	TGTGCTAGTGGTTCCGGACACAGGGGGCCCTACAATGAGCAGTTCTTC
TRBD1	TRBV11-1	-	TRBJ2-7	CASSPRDRGNEQYF	TGTGCCAGCAGCCCGCGGGACAGGGGAAACGAGCAGTACTTC
TRBD1	TRBV5-1	-	TRBJ1-2	CASSPWTGSNYGYTF	TGCGCCAGCAGCCCCTGGACAGGCTCTAACTATGGCTACACCTTC
TRBD1	TRBV6-5	-	TRBJ1-1	CASSPFPQGRTEAFF	TGTGCCAGCAGTCCCTTCCCACAGGGGCGGACTGAAGCTTTCTTT
-	TRBV30	-	TRBJ1-4	CASTEEGGVEEKLFF	TGTGCCAGCACGGAAGAGGGAGGGGTGGAGGAAAAACTGTTTTTT
-	TRBV6-1	-	TRBJ1-2	CASRVPSHGYTF	TGTGCCAGCAGGGTGCCTAGCCATGGCTACACCTTC
TRBD2	TRBV10-1	-	TRBJ2-1	CASSEVPGLVYNEQFF	TGCGCCAGCAGTGAAGTCCCGGGACTAGTATACAATGAGCAGTTCTTC
-	TRBV29-1	few	TRBJ1-1	CSVLVTGTEAFF	TGCAGCGTTTTGGTTACAGGCACTGAAGCTTTCTTT
TRBD2	TRBV9	once	TRBJ2-3	CASSVSAGDTDTQYF	TGTGCCAGCAGCGTAAGTGCGGGGGACACAGATACGCAGTATTTT
-	TRBV29-1	few	TRBJ1-2	CSVEGGDRDYGYTF	TGCAGCGTTGAGGGAGGGGATCGGGACTATGGCTACACCTTC
-	TRBV5-5	few	TRBJ2-7	CASSGTTLGTYEQYF	TGTGCCAGCAGCGGGACAACCTTGGGGACCTACGAGCAGTACTTC
-	TRBV2	-	TRBJ1-5	CASSTRQTNQPQHF	TGTGCCAGCAGTACCCGACAGACCAATCAGCCCCAGCATTTT
TRBD1	TRBV6-5	-	TRBJ1-3	CASSLDRVVSGNTIYF	TGTGCCAGCAGTTTGGACAGGGTTGTCTCTGGAAACACCATATATTTT
TRBD1	TRBV4-3	-	TRBJ1-1	CASSQVAGTGDGIF	TGCGCCAGCAGCCAAGTTGCCGGGACAGGGGACGGAATCTTT
TRBD1	TRBV5-1	-	TRBJ2-7	CASSSEGTGSYEQYF	TGCGCCAGCAGCTCGGAGGGGACAGGGTCCTACGAGCAGTACTTC
TRBD1	TRBV4-1	-	TRBJ1-1	CASSQEGDRVFTEAFF	TGCGCCAGCAGCCAAGAGGGGGACAGGGTGTTCACTGAAGCTTTCTTT
TRBD1	TRBV7-8	-	TRBJ1-1	CASSLAMTGMNTEAFF	TGTGCCAGCAGCTTAGCGATGACAGGGATGAACACTGAAGCTTTCTTT
TRBD1	TRBV4-2	-	TRBJ1-6	CASSQDGQGDSPLHF	TGTGCCAGCAGCCAAGACGGTCAGGGGGATTCACCCCTCCACTTT
-	TRBV7-2	-	TRBJ2-1	CASSLAWSPYNEQFF	TGTGCCAGCAGCCTGGCTTGGAGTCCCTACAATGAGCAGTTCTTC
-	TRBV5-4	few	TRBJ2-7	CASSLLENEQYF	TGTGCCAGCAGTCTTCTAGAGAACGAGCAGTACTTC
-	TRBV5-4	-	TRBJ2-7	CASSLDWQGEQYF	TGTGCCAGCAGCTTGGACTGGCAGGGCGAGCAGTACTTC
-	TRBV4-3	-	TRBJ2-1	CASSQDRLASYNEQFF	TGCGCCAGCAGCCAAGATCGCCTAGCGAGCTACAATGAGCAGTTCTTC
-	TRBV6-6	-	TRBJ2-7	CASRQAEGVHEQYF	TGTGCCAGCAGGCAGGCCGAAGGGGTCCACGAGCAGTACTTC
TRBD1	TRBV7-6	-	TRBJ2-1	CASSLLQGNEQFF	TGTGCCAGCAGCCTCCTACAGGGGAATGAGCAGTTCTTC
-	TRBV7-8	-	TRBJ2-3	CASSLAGNRGTDTQYF	TGTGCCAGCAGCTTAGCGGGGAACAGGGGCACAGATACGCAGTATTTT
-	TRBV2	few	TRBJ1-1	CASSERGSNTEAFF	TGTGCCAGCAGTGAAAGGGGATCGAACACTGAAGCTTTCTTT
TRBD1	TRBV6-6	few	TRBJ1-1	CASSYLTTGSDTEAFF	TGTGCCAGCAGTTACCTCACGACAGGGTCGGACACTGAAGCTTTCTTT
TRBD1	TRBV7-9	-	TRBJ1-1	CASQGQTANTEAFF	TGTGCCAGTCAGGGACAGACTGCGAACACTGAAGCTTTCTTT
TRBD2	TRBV15	-	TRBJ2-2	CATREVAGHTGELFF	TGTGCCACCAGGGAGGTAGCGGGGCACACCGGGGAGCTGTTTTTT
-	TRBV14	-	TRBJ1-4	CASSQRQSTNEKLFF	TGTGCCAGCAGCCAACGACAGTCAACTAATGAAAAACTGTTTTTT
TRBD1	TRBV5-1	-	TRBJ2-3	CASSQDRATDTQYF	TGCGCCAGCAGCCAGGACAGGGCTACAGATACGCAGTATTTT
TRBD1	TRBV5-1	-	TRBJ1-6	CASSLGGTNSPLHF	TGCGCCAGCAGCCTAGGGGGCACGAATTCACCCCTCCACTTT
TRBD1	TRBV5-6	-	TRBJ1-2	CASSLSGTGGNYGYTF	TGTGCCAGCAGCTTATCCGGGACAGGTGGAAACTATGGCTACACCTTC
-	TRBV30	-	TRBJ2-4	CAWSVPGSIAKNIQYF	TGTGCCTGGAGTGTACCCGGGTCAATAGCCAAAAACATTCAGTACTTC
TRBD2	TRBV7-6	-	TRBJ2-5	CASSPVAGKQETQYF	TGTGCCAGCAGCCCAGTAGCGGGGAAGCAAGAGACCCAGTACTTC
-	TRBV25-1	-	TRBJ1-6	CASSYPGRENSPLHF	TGTGCCAGCTCCTACCCAGGGAGGGAGAATTCACCCCTCCACTTT
TRBD1	TRBV30	-	TRBJ1-3	CAWRGQIGNTIYF	TGTGCCTGGAGGGGACAGATTGGAAACACCATATATTTT
TRBD2	TRBV6-4	-	TRBJ2-2	CASSASGSAGELFF	TGTGCCAGCAGTGCCAGCGGGAGTGCCGGGGAGCTGTTTTTT
TRBD2	TRBV5-1	few	TRBJ2-7	CASSLDAGGTYEQYF	TGCGCCAGCAGCTTGGATGCGGGGGGGACCTACGAGCAGTACTTC
-	TRBV6-5	-	TRBJ1-2	CASSYSDLGGGYTF	TGTGCCAGCAGTTACTCGGATCTAGGAGGGGGCTACACCTTC
-	TRBV9	-	TRBJ2-1	CASSPTGWGEQFF	TGTGCCAGCAGCCCGACAGGTTGGGGTGAGCAGTTCTTC
-	TRBV7-9	-	TRBJ2-7	CSSSSPPRGEYEQYF	TGTTCCAGCAGCTCCCCCCCCCGCGGGGAATACGAGCAGTACTTC
-	TRBV5-6	few	TRBJ2-3	CASSLGRGRTDTQYF	TGTGCCAGCAGCTTGGGGAGGGGGCGTACAGATACGCAGTATTTT
TRBD1	TRBV6-1	-	TRBJ1-4	CASRTGGLEEKLFF	TGTGCCAGCAGGACAGGGGGCCTCGAGGAAAAACTGTTTTTT
TRBD1	TRBV5-1	once	TRBJ1-6	CASSRGQDNSPLHF	TGCGCCAGCAGCCGGGGACAGGATAATTCACCCCTCCACTTT
TRBD2	TRBV7-6	once	TRBJ2-7	CASSSDPGRGAYEQYF	TGTGCCAGCAGCTCGGACCCGGGACGGGGGGCCTACGAGCAGTACTTC
-	TRBV11-3	-	TRBJ1-5	CASSLNSQGPQHF	TGTGCCAGCAGCTTAAACTCCCAGGGTCCCCAGCATTTT
TRBD1	TRBV5-4	-	TRBJ1-1	CASSRPTGQGLNTEAFF	TGTGCCAGCAGCCGGCCCACCGGACAGGGATTGAACACTGAAGCTTTCTTT
-	TRBV2	-	TRBJ1-6	CASSDLQGASPLHF	TGTGCCAGCAGTGATTTACAGGGTGCGTCACCCCTCCACTTT
-	TRBV5-4	few	TRBJ2-7	CASSPGGGRSYEQYF	TGTGCCAGCAGCCCCGGCGGGGGCAGGAGTTACGAGCAGTACTTC
TRBD1	TRBV2	-	TRBJ2-7	CASIFDRVGNYEQYF	TGTGCCAGCATTTTCGACAGGGTAGGGAACTACGAGCAGTACTTC